This TCR beta chain was identified during a study of post-analysis software for immune sequencing data. Notes on the study in general: Comparison with controls showed significantly lower normalized Chao1 diversity in multiple sclerosis patients. About five TRBV segments, including TRBV5-6, TRBV5-1 and TRBV20-1, were more frequent in patients than controls. F measure clustering grouped samples strongly by preparation batch.

This clonotype has more than one count but fewer than ten. What it binds is not known. This CDR3 is built from 19 residues. V dropped 4 bases and J dropped 7; count of bases not matched to a gene: 23. Looked up from germline, CDR1 is SGHKS and CDR2 is YYEKEE (reference sequence). Included in the TCR beta cDNA libraries were unique molecular identifiers. TCRdb itself ran the PCR reads through MiXCR, one entry per CDR3 protein. Found here are hundreds of thousands of distinct CDR3 sequences, roughly 27% of them singletons; the top ten hold more than 0.55%. The sample comprised blood. V is TRBV5-5 and J is TRBJ2-7; 10 bases map to TRBD1. The TCR originated in a girl under 18 with multiple sclerosis. Here the CDR3 DNA reads TGTGCCAGCAGCCGGGTAACCGGGACAGGGGACCGGCGGCTAATTGAGCAGTACTTC. It encodes CASSRVTGTGDRRLIEQYF.